These T cell receptor beta chains were read from a single sample in a study of T cells after yellow fever vaccination. TCRdb re-called the 5' RACE reads with MiXCR, one entry per CDR3 protein. The sample yields about 260,000 distinct CDR3 sequences, roughly 13% seen once. Sequenced material: CD4+ T cells sorted from PBMCs, taken 45 days after the yellow fever booster vaccination. These receptors all stem from a man aged 25 to 45 who received the YFV17D yellow fever vaccine. CDR3s include the opening cysteine and the closing phenylalanine or tryptophan. The D gene is left open where the match is weak. The size field is filled for only some rows; it gives once, few, many or a size class.

CASSYVGVRGAFF	TGTGCCAGCAGTTACGTCGGGGTTCGAGGTGCTTTCTTT	TRBJ1-1	TRBV6-5	.	many
CAISPSGRTDTQYF	TGTGCCATCAGTCCTAGCGGCCGCACAGATACGCAGTATTTT	TRBJ2-3	TRBV10-3	TRBD2	.
CASSFDVNTEAFF	TGTGCCAGCAGCTTTGATGTGAACACTGAAGCTTTCTTT	TRBJ1-1	TRBV7-8	.	many
CASKGLAGAPRAQYF	TGTGCCAGTAAAGGACTAGCGGGAGCCCCTCGAGCGCAGTATTTT	TRBJ2-3	TRBV6-1	TRBD2	few
CASSSLNKETQYF	TGTGCCAGCAGCTCCCTCAACAAGGAGACCCAGTACTTC	TRBJ2-5	TRBV7-2	.	few
CASSLRGAYTEAFF	TGTGCCAGCAGCTTACGGGGGGCTTACACTGAAGCTTTCTTT	TRBJ1-1	TRBV7-2	.	few
CSVWNPGLGETQYF	TGCAGCGTTTGGAATCCGGGACTAGGAGAGACCCAGTACTTC	TRBJ2-5	TRBV29-1	TRBD2	many
CASRGGGRGDEQFF	TGTGCCAGCAGAGGGGGCGGGAGGGGGGATGAGCAGTTCTTC	TRBJ2-1	TRBV6-1	TRBD2	.
CASSLWSENTEAFF	TGTGCCAGCAGTTTGTGGTCTGAGAACACTGAAGCTTTCTTT	TRBJ1-1	TRBV12-3/TRBV12-4	.	.
CSVAKGKGGTEQFF	TGCAGCGTTGCGAAAGGAAAAGGGGGCACCGAGCAGTTCTTC	TRBJ2-1	TRBV29-1	TRBD1	.
CSATPPQAYEQYF	TGCAGTGCTACGCCTCCGCAGGCCTACGAGCAGTACTTC	TRBJ2-7	TRBV20-1	.	.
CASSHRSGGETQYF	TGTGCCAGCAGTCACCGTAGCGGGGGAGAGACCCAGTACTTC	TRBJ2-5	TRBV6-5	TRBD2	.
CSARDRSSGSANTGELFF	TGCAGTGCTAGAGATCGGTCTAGCGGGTCCGCGAACACCGGGGAGCTGTTTTTT	TRBJ2-2	TRBV20-1	TRBD2	.
CASSRTGGAYEQYF	TGTGCCAGCAGCCGGACAGGAGGAGCCTACGAGCAGTACTTC	TRBJ2-7	TRBV7-8	TRBD1	many
CASTQGGSLNEQFF	TGTGCCAGCACCCAGGGGGGGTCCCTCAATGAGCAGTTCTTC	TRBJ2-1	TRBV7-9	.	.
CASSHQVFEQFF	TGTGCCAGCAGCCACCAGGTGTTTGAGCAGTTCTTC	TRBJ2-1	TRBV6-6	.	.
CSARDRWGSPLNNEQFF	TGCAGTGCTAGAGATCGATGGGGCTCCCCTTTAAACAATGAGCAGTTCTTC	TRBJ2-1	TRBV20-1	.	few
CASSLVSGYDWETQYF	TGCGCCAGCAGCTTGGTATCAGGCTACGACTGGGAGACCCAGTACTTC	TRBJ2-5	TRBV5-1	.	.
CASSFDRGHYEQYF	TGTGCCAGCAGTTTCGACAGGGGGCACTACGAGCAGTACTTC	TRBJ2-7	TRBV6-5	TRBD1	.
CASSSQGGTEQFF	TGTGCCAGCAGCTCCCAAGGTGGGACAGAGCAGTTCTTC	TRBJ2-1	TRBV7-2	.	many
CASSQERSGRAYNEQFF	TGTGCCAGCAGCCAAGAAAGAAGCGGGAGGGCCTACAATGAGCAGTTCTTC	TRBJ2-1	TRBV3-1	TRBD2	many
CASNDRRAEGGYEQYF	TGTGCCAGCAATGACCGTCGGGCCGAGGGGGGCTACGAGCAGTACTTC	TRBJ2-7	TRBV6-1	.	.